Listed below are T cell receptor beta chains from one sample, sequenced in a study of OX40 agonist ivuxolimab in advanced cancers. Data came from immunoSEQ multiplex PCR; TCRdb stores just in-frame clones and leaves some out. The sample lists tens of thousands of clones; more than 70% were seen once. The sequenced sample was CD4+ or CD8+ T cells sorted from blood, obtained in a trial of the OX40 agonist ivuxolimab. Receptors were obtained from an adult with an advanced solid tumor such as melanoma, head and neck, liver or kidney cancer. Each CDR3 is given with its conserved first and last residue. The D gene is left open where the match is weak. Not every row has a clone size; where given, it reads once, few, many or a size class.

D	V	J	size	DNA	CDR3
NA	TRBV9	TRBJ2-1	NA	TGTGCCAGCAGCTACCAGCCCGGGCGCGGGTACAATGAGCAGTTCTTC	CASSYQPGRGYNEQFF
TRBD1	TRBV19	TRBJ2-2	NA	TGTGCCAGTAGTACGACAGGGGGGTACACCGGGGAGCTGTTTTTT	CASSTTGGYTGELFF
NA	TRBV19	TRBJ2-7	NA	TGTGCCAGTAGTATTGGGCAGAACTACGAGCAGTACTTC	CASSIGQNYEQYF
TRBD1	TRBV10-3	TRBJ1-1	NA	TGTGCCATCAGTGAGTTGGGACAGGGGAATACTGAAGCTTTCTTT	CAISELGQGNTEAFF
TRBD1	TRBV19	TRBJ1-4	NA	TGTGCCAGTAGTATCAGGGGGGAACTGTTTTTT	CASSIRGELFF
NA	TRBV29-1	TRBJ1-4	NA	TGCAGCGTTGCTGGGAAGTCTAATGAAAAACTGTTTTTT	CSVAGKSNEKLFF
TRBD2	TRBV7-9	TRBJ2-1	few	TGTGCCAGCAGCCCCGGACTAGCGGTTGTGAATGAGCAGTTCTTC	CASSPGLAVVNEQFF
NA	TRBV9	TRBJ2-2	NA	TGTGCCAGCAGCGTAGTAGCGGCGAACACCGGGGAGCTGTTTTTT	CASSVVAANTGELFF
TRBD1	TRBV2	TRBJ2-7	NA	TGTGCCAGCAGAGAAAACAGGGGATTTCCTCGTTACGAGCAGTACTTC	CASRENRGFPRYEQYF
NA	TRBV19	TRBJ1-5	NA	TGTGCCAGTAGCCCTAGAGGCAGAGCGATCATCGGTGAGCCCCAGCATTTT	CASSPRGRAIIGEPQHF
TRBD1	TRBV5-1	TRBJ2-3	once	TGCGCCAGCAGCAGCCCGGACAGGTCCCCGACACTGCAGGGTACGCAGTATTTT	CASSSPDRSPTLQGTQYF
NA	TRBV5-4	TRBJ2-3	NA	TGTGCCAGCAGCTTGGTGGGGGGTTCGGCCACAGATACGCAGTATTTT	CASSLVGGSATDTQYF
TRBD1	TRBV9	TRBJ2-7	once	TGTGCCAGCAGCGTAGCTTTAGGGGGCAGCTACGAGCAGTACTTC	CASSVALGGSYEQYF
TRBD1	TRBV4-1	TRBJ1-4	NA	TGCGCCAGCAGCCGCTCCGGGACAGGCCTTTCGGCTAATGAAAAACTGTTTTTT	CASSRSGTGLSANEKLFF
TRBD2	TRBV30	TRBJ2-2	NA	TGTGCCTGGTCGGGGACTAGCGGTTACACCGGGGAGCTGTTTTTT	CAWSGTSGYTGELFF